The next 28 T cell receptor beta chains were all read from a single sample in a study of cytomegalovirus exposure and HLA in healthy donors. Both 60 Vbeta primers and 13 Jbeta primers went into the PCR. Clones were sequenced by immunoSEQ multiplex PCR, and TCRdb holds only the in-frame ones, with some missing. The sample includes 150,000 or so clones, under 75% of them seen just once. Sequenced sample: PBMCs. The receptors derive from a man aged 35-49 years in good health and CMV-seropositive.

This sequence joins TRBV5-1 and TRBJ1-3, with D maybe TRBD1 (5 bases). CDR3 length: 16 amino acids. CDR1 and CDR2 from the germline V gene are SGHRS and YFSETQ. The V and J ends lost 4 bases and 0 bases respectively, with 14 bases between them. The CDR3 region is CASSLPGGSSGNTIYF. The CDR3 coding sequence is TGCGCCAGCAGCCTCCCGGGGGGAAGCTCTGGAAACACCATATATTTT.

The genes are TRBV5-1 and TRBJ2-5; possibly TRBD1 for D (6 bases). Judging by the DNA end, TRBJ2-7 fits better; the J call may be wrong. The CDR3 runs to 15 residues. Germline V gene sequence: CDR1 SGHRS, CDR2 YFSETQ. Written as DNA, the CDR3 is TGCGCCAGCAGCTTGGTAGGGACACCGTCCTACGAGCAGTACTTC. It translates to CASSLVGTPSYEQYF.

The chain uses TRBV30 and TRBJ2-7, with D perhaps matching TRBD1 (6 bases). This CDR3 is 11 amino acids long. Germline V CDR1 and CDR2: GTSNPN, SVGIG (reference sequence). In DNA, the CDR3 is TGTGCAGGGACAACCTACTACGAGCAGTACTTC. Amino acids: CAGTTYYEQYF.

The table lists this clone with a few counts. This sequence joins TRBV5-1 and TRBJ2-4, with D possibly being TRBD1 (5 bases). Trimming cost V 6 bases and J 0 bases, with 25 bases left between them. CDR1 is SGHRS and CDR2 is YFSETQ in the germline V gene. CDR3 size: 19 residues. The CDR3 coding sequence is TGCGCCAGCACCCAAGAGGCAGGGCATTCTCACCAAGCCAAAAACATTCAGTACTTC. It specifies CASTQEAGHSHQAKNIQYF.

The V and J genes are TRBV14 and TRBJ2-6; tentatively, D is TRBD1 (6 bases). Trimming removed 6 bases from V and 4 bases from J, with 16 bases in between. Germline loops: CDR1 SGHDN, CDR2 FVKESK. CDR3 length: 16 amino acids. CDR3 residues: CASSLDRPLGANVLTF. In nucleotides, the CDR3 is TGTGCCAGCAGTCTGGACAGACCACTAGGGGCCAACGTCCTGACTTTC.

The chain joins TRBV10-2 to TRBJ2-3; 12 bases are shared with TRBD2. The CDR3 loop spans 14 amino acids. CDR1 is WSHSY and CDR2 is SAAADI in the germline V gene. V shed 4 bases and J 4 bases; nucleotides not matched to a gene: 0. The CDR3 protein is CASSASGGADTQYF. The DNA for the CDR3 is TGCGCCAGCAGTGCTAGCGGGGGGGCAGATACGCAGTATTTT.

The chain recombines TRBV29-1 with TRBJ1-4; D may be TRBD1 (6 bases). The CDR3 runs 13 residues. V dropped 2 bases and J dropped 6 bases, with 10 bases sitting between them. Germline loops: CDR1 SQVTM, CDR2 ANQGSEA. The CDR3 bases are TGCAGCGTTGAACAGGGGCCGTATGAAAAACTGTTTTTT. This gives the protein CSVEQGPYEKLFF.

The chain links TRBV30 to TRBJ1-1, with D tentatively TRBD1 (6 bases). Germline-derived CDR1 and CDR2 are GTSNPN and SVGIG (reference sequence). CDR3 size: 12 residues. V lost 2 bases, J lost 7 bases, and 11 bases lay in between. DNA for the CDR3: TGTGCCTGGAGTAAAGGGGGGGATGAAGCTTTCTTT. It yields the protein CAWSKGGDEAFF.

CDR3 amino acids: CASSLVTRKGTGELFF. For the CDR3, the DNA is TGTGCCAGCAGTTTAGTGACGCGAAAGGGGACCGGGGAGCTGTTTTTT. The genes are TRBV27 and TRBJ2-2, with D possibly TRBD1 on 5 matching bases. Germline-derived CDR1 and CDR2 are MNHEY and SMNVEV (reference sequence). V dropped 2 bases and J dropped 5 bases, with 15 bases sitting between them. This CDR3 has 16 residues.

This clone was counted only a few times. The V gene is TRBV10-3, the J gene TRBJ2-1; possible D gene TRBD2, 7 bases. Germline V CDR1 and CDR2: ENHRY, SYGVKD. This CDR3 is built from 14 residues. The germline V and J ends were trimmed by 3 bases and 8 bases, with 14 bases remaining between them. In nucleotides, the CDR3 is TGTGCCATCAGTGAAGGGGGGGGCATAGATGAGCAGTTCTTC. Encoded protein: CAISEGGGIDEQFF.

There are a few counts of this clone. This rearrangement joins TRBV7-6 to TRBJ1-2; D call uncertain. Deletions cut 1 base from V and 8 bases from J, with 11 bases between. CDR3 length equals 13 residues. Germline CDR1 and CDR2: SGHVS and FNYEAQ. The CDR3 nucleotides are TGTGCCAGCAGCTTAGATGGAGGGAGCGGCTACACCTTC. The encoded protein is CASSLDGGSGYTF.

The chain is built from TRBV25-1 and TRBJ2-1; 9 nucleotides line up with TRBD1. The CDR3 is 17 residues long. Germline V gene data show CDR1 as MGHDK and CDR2 as SYGVNS. J gave up 8 bases and V 2 bases, and 13 bases lay outside the gene matches. CDR3 sequence: CASSETGGNRPKDEQFF. CDR3 DNA sequence: TGTGCCAGCAGTGAAACAGGGGGCAACCGCCCTAAGGATGAGCAGTTCTTC.

The gene calls are TRBV9 and TRBJ2-3; TRBD1 might be the D (6 bases). V lost 2 bases and J 6 bases, leaving 16 bases between the germline ends. CDR1 SGDLS and CDR2 YYNGEE come from the germline V gene. This CDR3 is 15 amino acids long. CDR3 sequence: CASSVVDDTGDTQYF. The CDR3 nucleotides read TGTGCCAGCAGCGTTGTCGACGATACAGGGGATACGCAGTATTTT.

The CDR3 nucleotides read TGTGCCAGCAGCCGGCAGGGGATTGAAGAAAAACTGTTTTTT. Translated, it gives CASSRQGIEEKLFF. The chain combines TRBV5-6 with TRBJ1-4; a weak D match, TRBD1 (6 bases). The CDR3 covers 14 residues. Trimming took 4 bases from V and 8 from J, leaving 15 bases between them. Germline V gives CDR1 SGHDT, CDR2 YYEEEE.

The V and J genes are TRBV25-1 and TRBJ1-2; 8 nucleotides agree with TRBD1. CDR1 and CDR2 (germline): MGHDK, SYGVNS. This CDR3 contains 14 residues. V lost 4 bases to trimming and J lost 7 bases; unmatched junction nucleotides: 8. CDR3 in DNA: TGTGCCAGCAGTGCTATCGGACAGGGAGGTGGCTACACCTTC. Amino acids: CASSAIGQGGGYTF.

This clone has a single count. The chain has TRBV5-1 and TRBJ1-2; D remains unclear. Trimming stripped 6 bases from V and 0 bases from J, with 15 bases between. CDR1 and CDR2 (germline): SGHRS, YFSETQ. CDR3 length equals 15 residues. For the CDR3, the DNA is TGCGCCAGCAAATTGGAGGATTTGGCTAACTATGGCTACACCTTC. Protein sequence: CASKLEDLANYGYTF.

This clone showed up just a few times. V gene TRBV7-3 combines with J gene TRBJ2-2, with D tentatively TRBD2 (5 bases). Germline V lookup: CDR1 SGHTA, CDR2 FQGTGA. Trimming took off 5 bases at V and 2 bases at J, with 12 bases between the two ends. CDR3 length equals 15 residues. Written as DNA, the CDR3 is TGTGCCAGCAGCCCCGGGCTAGCCAACACCGGGGAGCTGTTTTTT. Encoded protein: CASSPGLANTGELFF.

This clone was found a few times. The chain links TRBV11-2 to TRBJ1-5; no firm D call. V was trimmed by 2 bases and J by 4 bases, leaving 6 bases between them. The CDR3 consists of 13 residues. Germline CDR1 reads SGHAT; CDR2 reads FQNNGV. DNA for the CDR3: TGTGCCAGCAGCTTATCCCTTAATCAGCCCCAGCATTTT. Translation gives CASSLSLNQPQHF.

The chain couples TRBV5-4 to TRBJ2-3; D is undetermined. With 1 base removed from V and 1 base from J, the gap between germline ends came to 7 bases. Germline CDR1 and CDR2: SGHNT and YYREEE (reference sequence). This CDR3 has 14 amino acids. This CDR3 reads CASSLIRGTDTQYF. DNA for the CDR3: TGTGCCAGCAGCTTGATAAGAGGCACAGATACGCAGTATTTT.

This clone came up a few times. The rearrangement uses TRBV5-1 and TRBJ1-2; maybe TRBD1 (5 bases). Germline CDR1 is SGHRS and CDR2 is YFSETQ. The CDR3 spans 14 residues. V was shortened by 1 base and J by 6 bases, with 13 bases between the two germline ends. The CDR3 coding sequence is TGCGCCAGCAGCTTGACAGGTTGGAGTGATGGCTACACCTTC. It translates to CASSLTGWSDGYTF.

The chain has TRBV11-2 and TRBJ2-7, with 8 bases lining up with TRBD1. CDR3 size: 13 residues. The germline gives CDR1 SGHAT, CDR2 FQNNGV. The J segment lost 4 bases and the V segment lost 6 bases, leaving 5 bases of the junction unmatched. CDR3 in amino acids: CASSTGGRYEQYF. CDR3 in DNA: TGTGCCAGCAGTACAGGGGGGAGGTACGAGCAGTACTTC.

This clone was found a few times. The DNA for the CDR3 is TGTGCCAGCAGCGTAGCTGCTAGCGGGGCCCCCTACGAGCAGTACTTC. It is translated as CASSVAASGAPYEQYF. The rearrangement links TRBV9 to TRBJ2-7; 9 positions agree with TRBD2. This CDR3 has 16 residues. Germline V gives CDR1 SGDLS, CDR2 YYNGEE. V was pared by 0 bases and J by 2 bases, with 6 bases of the junction left unmatched.

CDR3 region: CSVEDGETGGSYGYTF. In DNA form, the CDR3 reads TGCAGCGTTGAAGATGGGGAGACAGGGGGGTCCTATGGCTACACCTTC. The rearrangement joins TRBV29-1 to TRBJ1-2; TRBD1 aligns across 9 bases. V gave up 0 bases and J gave up 4 bases; unmatched junction bases: 9. The CDR3 covers 16 residues. Germline CDR1 reads SQVTM; CDR2 reads ANQGSEA.

The chain couples TRBV19 to TRBJ2-3, with a tentative D call TRBD2 (6 bases). This CDR3 region has 13 residues. The ends were cut back, 5 bases at V and 3 bases at J, with 9 bases in the middle. Germline CDR1 and CDR2: LNHDA and SQIVND (reference sequence). The CDR3 protein is CASSVGGTDTQYF. In DNA, the CDR3 is TGTGCCAGTAGTGTGGGGGGAACAGATACGCAGTATTTT.

This clone was counted at least ten times. The rearrangement joins TRBV16 to TRBJ1-5; D gene unclear. With 1 base removed from V and 0 bases from J, the gap between germline ends came to 4 bases. The CDR3 is made up of 14 amino acids. Germline CDR1 and CDR2: KGHSY and FQNENV. CDR3 nucleotide sequence: TGTGCCAGCAGCCAATTGAGTAGCAATCAGCCCCAGCATTTT. Translation gives CASSQLSSNQPQHF.

The chain couples TRBV5-1 to TRBJ2-7; 10 bases map to TRBD1. Trimming took 4 bases from V and 3 from J; bases not matched to a gene: 10. CDR3 length: 16 residues. CDR1 and CDR2 (germline): SGHRS, YFSETQ. The CDR3, as DNA: TGCGCCAGCAGCGTAGAAGGGACAGGGGCATTCTACGAGCAGTACTTC. Translation: CASSVEGTGAFYEQYF.

The CDR3 region has the DNA TGCGCCAGCAGCAAAGGACAGGGGGCAATCTATGGCTACACCTTC. The encoded protein is CASSKGQGAIYGYTF. The chain joins TRBV5-1 to TRBJ1-2; 11 bases are shared with TRBD1. CDR1 is SGHRS and CDR2 is YFSETQ in the germline V gene. With V trimmed by 4 bases and J by 4 bases, 6 bases remained unmatched. CDR3 size: 15 residues. Full variable domain (missing parts from reference TRBV5-1 and TRBJ1-2): KAGVTQTPRYLIKTRGQQVTLSCSPISGHRSVSWYQQTPGQGLQFLFEYFSETQRNKGNFPGRFSGRQFSNSRSEMNVSTLELGDSALYLCASSKGQGAIYGYTFGSGTRLTVV.

The chain is built from TRBV21-1 and TRBJ2-3; TRBD1, the table's D call, was not compared with the DNA. TRBV21-1 is a pseudogene. The CDR3 is 15 amino acids. The CDR3 sequence is CASNDLPTGTDTQYF. DNA of the CDR3: TGTGCCAGCAACGACCTACCGACAGGCACAGATACGCAGTATTTT.